The entry that follows covers one T cell receptor beta chain sequence. These data belong to a study of cytomegalovirus exposure and HLA in healthy donors. The wider study: A previous analysis identified more than 100 million unique TCR beta sequences derived from 180 million or so T cells.

CDR3 length: 15 amino acids. J gave up 9 bases and V 0 bases, and 9 bases lay outside the gene matches. CDR1 is SGHRS and CDR2 is YFSETQ in the germline V gene. 13 Jbeta primers and 60 Vbeta primers were used for the PCR. TCRdb keeps only in-frame clones here, not all; method: immunoSEQ multiplex PCR. This sample yields tens of thousands of clones, of which roughly 73% are seen a single time; under 3% belongs to the top ten. The gene calls are TRBV5-1 and TRBJ2-1; 7 bases match TRBD2. The sample was PBMCs. The TCR comes from a man aged 18 to 35 in good health and CMV-seronegative. This chain's CDR3 is CASSLDGGGPREQFF. In DNA, the CDR3 is TGCGCCAGCAGCTTGGATGGGGGAGGGCCTCGTGAGCAGTTCTTC.